Shown below are 16 T cell receptor beta chains from a single sample sequenced in a study of blood T cells in healthy people across ages. A second roughly 7 to 11 cycle PCR used barcoded and J-beta primers. TCRdb re-derived calls from the 5' RACE reads in MiXCR, one entry per CDR3 protein. The repertoire consists of hundreds of thousands of distinct CDR3 sequences, with less than 35% occurring once and the leading ten covering 15% to 18%. The material sequenced was blood. These receptors all come from an elderly woman in good health.

This clonotype appeared a few times. One base away lies a much larger clone, so this may be a sequencing read error. The chain joins TRBV7-2 to TRBJ2-5; 9 bases are shared with TRBD2. The length of the CDR3 is 14 residues. The junction had 12 bases not matched to a gene; V was cut back by 5 bases and J by 11 bases. The germline V gene encodes CDR1 SGHTA and CDR2 FQGNSA. The CDR3 sequence is CASSGSGGHVRQYF. The CDR3 DNA sequence: TGTGCCAGCAGCGGTAGCGGGGGCCACGTCCGGCAGTACTTC.

In regard to this clonotype: A much larger clone differs by one base, so this may be a read error. The chain links TRBV27 to TRBJ1-2; D is undetermined. CDR1 MNHEY and CDR2 SMNVEV come from the germline V gene (reference sequence). CDR3 length equals 14 residues. The CDR3 reads CASRLSRSNYGYTF. The CDR3 DNA follows: TGTGCCAGCAGGTTATCGAGGTCCAACTATGGCTACACCTTC.

This clonotype was picked up many times. The chain employs TRBV5-1 and TRBJ1-6; no clear D. From germline, CDR1 is SGHRS and CDR2 YFSETQ. This CDR3 has 14 amino acids. Trimming removed 1 base from V and 7 bases from J, with 9 bases in between. In nucleotides, the CDR3 is TGCGCCAGCAGCTTGTTTGGAGGGAATTCACCCCTCCACTTT. Its translation is CASSLFGGNSPLHF.

This clonotype was detected ten times or more. The genes are TRBV7-2 and TRBJ2-1; 8 bases match TRBD2. With V trimmed by 1 base and J by 7 bases, 9 bases remained unmatched. CDR3 length equals 16 residues. Germline loops: CDR1 SGHTA, CDR2 FQGNSA. As DNA, the CDR3 is TGTGCCAGCAGCTTAGTCGGGGGGGGATCACCTAATGAGCAGTTCTTC. It translates to CASSLVGGGSPNEQFF.

This rearrangement joins TRBV7-9 to TRBJ1-2, with a possible D match to TRBD1 (5 bases). The CDR3 covers 15 residues. The germline V gene encodes CDR1 SEHNR and CDR2 FQNEAQ (reference sequence). V was trimmed by 1 base and J by 4 bases, leaving 13 bases between them. CDR3 sequence reads: CASSLDVAGTYGYTF. In nucleotides, the CDR3 is TGTGCCAGCAGCTTAGACGTGGCCGGGACCTATGGCTACACCTTC.

This clonotype was counted ten times or more. The chain recombines TRBV20-1 with TRBJ2-5, with D possibly matching TRBD2 (7 bases). The germline gives CDR1 DFQATT, CDR2 SNEGSKA (reference sequence). The CDR3 is 18 residues long. V was clipped by 0 bases and J by 3 bases, with 23 bases between them. This CDR3 reads CSARDWGRLAGWEETQYF. CDR3 DNA sequence: TGCAGTGCTAGAGATTGGGGGCGACTAGCCGGGTGGGAAGAGACCCAGTACTTC.

The chain joins TRBV20-1 to TRBJ1-2, with unresolved D. V gave up 4 bases and J gave up 10 bases, with 10 bases separating them. This CDR3 comprises 10 residues. CDR1 and CDR2 from the germline V gene are DFQATT and SNEGSKA (reference sequence). The CDR3 DNA follows: TGCAGTGCTAAAGAGGGAGACTACACCTTC. Translation: CSAKEGDYTF.

There are many counts of this clonotype. The rearrangement joins TRBV27 to TRBJ2-3; the D gene is possibly TRBD1 (6 bases). Trimming took 1 base from V and 0 from J, leaving 11 bases between them. The CDR3 consists of 16 residues. Germline values: CDR1 MNHEY, CDR2 SMNVEV (reference sequence). The CDR3 DNA follows: TGTGCCAGCAGTTTATTCCCCCAGGGGAGCACAGATACGCAGTATTTT. As protein: CASSLFPQGSTDTQYF.

This clonotype was detected many times. J is TRBJ1-2 and V is TRBV19, with D perhaps TRBD1 (5 bases). CDR1 and CDR2 (germline): LNHDA, SQIVND (reference sequence). The CDR3 covers 13 residues. The V gene lost 9 bases and the J gene lost 2 bases, with 13 bases spanning the gap. The CDR3 spells CASQFRDNYGYTF. The CDR3 DNA reads as TGTGCCAGCCAATTCAGGGACAACTATGGCTACACCTTC.

The chain has TRBV4-3 and TRBJ1-2; D is uncertain. Per the germline V gene, CDR1 is LGHNA and CDR2 is YSLEER. The V and J ends lost 2 bases and 6 bases respectively, with 16 bases between them. The CDR3 is 15 amino acids. CDR3 sequence (DNA): TGCGCCAGCAGCCAAAACATCCGACCAAGGAATGGCTACACCTTC. It specifies CASSQNIRPRNGYTF.

In this sample, this clonotype turned up many times. J is TRBJ2-3 and V is TRBV6-5; 9 bases are shared with TRBD2. V dropped 2 bases and J dropped 6; count of bases not matched to a gene: 9. Germline assignment: CDR1 MNHEY and CDR2 SVGAGI. The CDR3 is 16 residues long. The CDR3 sequence: CASSYAGGGAEDTQYF. CDR3 nucleotide sequence: TGTGCCAGCAGTTACGCCGGCGGGGGGGCTGAGGATACGCAGTATTTT.

This clonotype occurred many times. The CDR3 sequence is CASSQDRGNIQYF. CDR3 nucleotides: TGTGCCAGCAGCCAAGACAGGGGAAACATTCAGTACTTC. The chain is built from TRBV4-2 and TRBJ2-4; a possible D gene is TRBD1 (6 bases). V lost 0 bases and J 6 bases, leaving 6 bases between the germline ends. CDR1 is LGHNA, CDR2 YNFKEQ, per germline. This CDR3 is 13 amino acids long.

This clonotype was recorded at least ten times. The chain uses TRBV19 and TRBJ2-7; 11 bases match TRBD1. The CDR3 length is 15 residues. V shed 3 bases and J 1 base; nucleotides not matched to a gene: 2. Per germline, CDR1 LNHDA and CDR2 SQIVND (reference sequence). The CDR3 coding sequence is TGTGCCAGTAGTATTGGGACAGGGGGTTCCTACGAGCAGTACTTC. Protein product: CASSIGTGGSYEQYF.

This clonotype was recorded a few times. This chain connects TRBV5-4 to TRBJ1-1; D might be TRBD1 (5 bases). Deletions cut 4 bases from V and 1 base from J, with 14 bases between. Germline CDR1 SGHNT, CDR2 YYREEE (reference sequence). The CDR3 loop spans 15 amino acids. The CDR3 loop is CASSGGGLGNTEAFF. In DNA, the CDR3 is TGTGCCAGCAGCGGGGGAGGATTAGGGAACACTGAAGCTTTCTTT.

This clonotype showed up many times. The rearrangement joins TRBV7-8 to TRBJ1-1; D ambiguous. This CDR3 is built from 14 residues. V gave up 4 bases and J gave up 7 bases, with 16 bases separating them. The germline V gene has CDR1 SGHVS and CDR2 FQNEAQ. This CDR3 is CASSSIVTLGEAFF. CDR3 bases: TGTGCCAGCAGCTCCATCGTAACTTTGGGTGAAGCTTTCTTT.

The chain recombines TRBV4-1 with TRBJ2-1; 14 positions agree with TRBD2. The assigned J gene may be wrong: the sequence end matches TRBJ2-7 better. The germline gives CDR1 MGHRA, CDR2 YSYEKL. The CDR3 is 19 amino acids. In DNA form, the CDR3 reads TGCGCCAGCAGCGACCCTTTGGGACTAGCGGGGGAAACCTACAATGAGCAGTACTTC. Translating it yields CASSDPLGLAGETYNEQYF.